One and the same sample provided the 11 T cell receptor beta chains below, sequenced in a study of OX40 agonist ivuxolimab in advanced cancers. The method was immunoSEQ multiplex PCR; TCRdb's version includes in-frame clones alone and lacks a portion of them. The sample shows more than 85,000 clones, about four fifths of them seen only once. The material was CD4+ or CD8+ T cells sorted from blood, obtained in a trial of the OX40 agonist ivuxolimab. The source of these receptors is an adult with an advanced solid tumor such as melanoma, head and neck, liver or kidney cancer.

CDR3 sequence: CASKAGMLQDNEQFF. CDR3 bases: TGTGCCAGCAAGGCGGGAATGCTGCAGGACAATGAGCAGTTCTTC. The J gene is TRBJ2-1, the V gene TRBV5-4; D may be TRBD2 (6 bases). CDR1 and CDR2 from the germline V gene are SGHNT and YYREEE (reference sequence). The CDR3 loop spans 15 amino acids. The V gene lost 6 bases and the J gene lost 5 bases, with 18 bases spanning the gap.

The chain joins TRBV30 to TRBJ1-2; D possibly corresponds to TRBD1 (6 bases). This CDR3 has 13 amino acids. Germline V gives CDR1 GTSNPN, CDR2 SVGIG (reference sequence). V dropped 2 bases and J dropped 4 bases, with 11 bases sitting between them. The CDR3 nucleotides read TGTGCCTGGAGTTCAGGGGAGTTCTATGGCTACACCTTC. Amino acid sequence: CAWSSGEFYGYTF.

The J gene is TRBJ1-2, the V gene TRBV28; 8 bases are shared with TRBD1. CDR1 and CDR2 (germline): MDHEN, SYDVKM. This CDR3 has 12 amino acids. The V and J ends lost 10 bases and 4 bases, in that order; junction bases with no gene match: 5. The CDR3 nucleotides read TGTGCCATAGGACAGGGAGTCTATGGCTACACCTTC. Translated, it gives CAIGQGVYGYTF.

This chain links TRBV6-5 with TRBJ2-1; D uncertain. V was trimmed by 6 bases and J by 8 bases, leaving 17 bases between them. Germline CDR1 is MNHEY and CDR2 is SVGAGI. The CDR3 sequence is 14 residues long. The CDR3 sequence: CASRDLGSKDEQFF. In DNA, the CDR3 is TGTGCCAGCAGGGACCTAGGCAGTAAGGATGAGCAGTTCTTC.

Here the CDR3 reads CASQGLRDQRTGNTIYF. The CDR3 DNA is TGTGCCAGCCAGGGCCTCCGGGACCAACGAACGGGAAACACCATATATTTT. V is TRBV19 and J is TRBJ1-3; D may be TRBD1 (5 bases). Germline assignment: CDR1 LNHDA and CDR2 SQIVND (reference sequence). The length of the CDR3 is 17 residues. V dropped 9 bases and J dropped 4 bases, with 25 bases sitting between them.

The J gene is TRBJ2-7, the V gene TRBV28; D is possibly TRBD2 (6 bases). The germline V gene has CDR1 MDHEN and CDR2 SYDVKM. Trimming removed 3 bases at V and 4 bases at J, with 13 bases between. The CDR3 loop spans 14 amino acids. CDR3 sequence (DNA): TGTGCCAGCAGTTTGGCGCGGGGCCGATACGAGCAGTACTTC. Protein sequence: CASSLARGRYEQYF.

This clone has just one count. This chain connects TRBV5-1 to TRBJ2-1; 10 bases line up with TRBD2. Germline V gene sequence: CDR1 SGHRS, CDR2 YFSETQ. The ends lost 4 bases at V and 4 bases at J; junction bases unmatched: 5. CDR3 length equals 15 residues. The chain's CDR3 is CASSPGTSEYNEQFF. The CDR3 nucleotides are TGCGCCAGCAGCCCCGGGACTAGCGAGTACAATGAGCAGTTCTTC.

The rearrangement uses TRBV11-2 and TRBJ2-1, with 8 bases matching TRBD1. The CDR3 consists of 14 residues. Unmatched junction bases numbered 6, after V lost 4 bases and J lost 7 bases. Looked up from germline, CDR1 is SGHAT and CDR2 is FQNNGV. The DNA of the CDR3 is TGTGCCAGCAGCTCGCGGACAGGGTCTAATGAGCAGTTCTTC. Translated, it gives CASSSRTGSNEQFF.

The V and J genes are TRBV6-1 and TRBJ2-7; D not certain. The CDR3 has 13 residues. Trimming cost V 0 bases and J 7 bases, with 10 bases left between them. Germline CDR1 MNHNS, CDR2 SASEGT. The CDR3 sequence is CASSEAGLGEQYF. CDR3 coding DNA: TGTGCCAGCAGTGAAGCGGGATTGGGGGAGCAGTACTTC.

The CDR3 is CASSLSGQETQYF. In DNA, the CDR3 is TGTGCCAGCAGCTTATCAGGACAGGAGACCCAGTACTTC. The genes are TRBV11-3 and TRBJ2-5, with D possibly matching TRBD1 (6 bases). Deletions cut 2 bases from V and 5 bases from J, with 9 bases between. CDR3 size: 13 residues. From germline, CDR1 is SGHNT and CDR2 YENEEA.

The chain is built from TRBV5-1 and TRBJ2-3, with 8 positions matching TRBD1. V was pared by 3 bases and J by 4 bases, with 7 bases of the junction left unmatched. Germline V gene sequence: CDR1 SGHRS, CDR2 YFSETQ. The CDR3 covers 15 residues. CDR3 nucleotides: TGCGCCAGCAGCTCCGGACAGGGCTGGGCAGATACGCAGTATTTT. It is translated as CASSSGQGWADTQYF.